The next 17 T cell receptor beta chains were all read from a single sample in a study of follicular helper T cells after annual influenza vaccination. Some clones are missing from TCRdb's copy, which holds only in-frame ones; the method was immunoSEQ multiplex PCR. The sample has over 6,500 clones, less than 90% seen once. Time point reported: 2014-2015 season, 7 days after vaccination. The specimen was CXCR5+ CD38- circulating T follicular helper cells from blood, collected 7 days after influenza vaccination. The sample's subset: circulating Tfh, non-naive CD4+CXCR5+PD-1+ (ICOS+CD38+ or ICOS-CD38-). The source is an adult who received the influenza vaccine.

The chain couples TRBV27 to TRBJ2-1; a possible D gene is TRBD1 (6 bases). This CDR3 has 15 amino acids. Trimming shortened V by 2 bases and J by 9 bases, and 17 bases separated the two germline ends. Germline V gene data show CDR1 as MNHEY and CDR2 as SMNVEV (reference sequence). The CDR3 sequence is CASSLQGSLTLEQFF. The CDR3 region has the DNA TGTGCCAGCAGTTTACAGGGGAGCCTCACGCTTGAGCAGTTCTTC.

The rearrangement uses TRBV28 and TRBJ1-2, with unresolved D. The CDR3 runs 10 residues. Looked up from germline, CDR1 is MDHEN and CDR2 is SYDVKM. Trimming cost V 8 bases and J 5 bases, with 6 bases left between them. CDR3 sequence: CASLRYGYTF. For the CDR3, the DNA is TGTGCCAGCCTTAGGTATGGCTACACCTTC.

The sample holds a few counts of this clone. The chain recombines TRBV10-2 with TRBJ1-2; TRBD1 agrees at 9 bases. With 0 bases clipped from V and 8 bases from J, the junction kept 1 base outside the gene matches. Germline CDR1 and CDR2: WSHSY and SAAADI. This CDR3 is built from 13 residues. The CDR3 spells CASSESGQGGYTF. Here the CDR3 DNA reads TGCGCCAGCAGTGAGTCGGGACAGGGAGGCTACACCTTC.

V is TRBV5-1 and J is TRBJ1-1; D gene uncertain. The germline V and J ends were trimmed by 2 bases and 1 base, with 9 bases remaining between them. CDR3 size: 14 residues. CDR1 SGHRS and CDR2 YFSETQ come from the germline V gene. Here the CDR3 DNA reads TGCGCCAGCAGCTTTGGGCCGCAGAACACTGAAGCTTTCTTT. It codes for CASSFGPQNTEAFF.

The V gene is TRBV29-1, the J gene TRBJ2-1; no clear D. The germline V gene has CDR1 SQVTM and CDR2 ANQGSEA. The CDR3 consists of 15 residues. V lost 7 bases, J lost 6 bases, and 22 bases lay in between. Here the CDR3 reads CSAHLGLVPSNEQFF. CDR3 coding DNA: TGCAGCGCCCATCTCGGCCTAGTCCCGTCCAATGAGCAGTTCTTC.

This clone was recorded a few times. V is TRBV4-3 and J is TRBJ2-3, with D perhaps TRBD1 (6 bases). The germline V gene encodes CDR1 LGHNA and CDR2 YSLEER. V gave up 0 bases and J gave up 6 bases, with 16 bases separating them. This CDR3 comprises 16 residues. CDR3 DNA sequence: TGCGCCAGCAGCCAAGACAGGGGCTGGCCCCGGGATACGCAGTATTTT. Amino acid sequence: CASSQDRGWPRDTQYF.

The sample holds one count of this clone. The V gene is TRBV7-9, the J gene TRBJ1-1; 10 nucleotides align to TRBD1. This CDR3 comprises 13 residues. Germline V CDR1 and CDR2: SEHNR, FQNEAQ (reference sequence). Trimming cost V 5 bases and J 3 bases; bases outside gene matches: 0. The CDR3 region has the DNA TGTGCCAGCAGCGGACAGGGGGACACTGAAGCTTTCTTT. This translates into CASSGQGDTEAFF.

The chain carries TRBV21-1 and TRBJ2-2; the DNA was not compared with TRBD2, the D call given in the table. TRBV21-1 is listed as a pseudogene. This CDR3 is 15 amino acids long. The CDR3 spells CASSKGAGRAGELFF. CDR3 coding DNA: TGTGCCAGCAGCAAAGGTGCAGGGAGGGCCGGGGAGCTGTTTTTT.

The chain recombines TRBV7-3 with TRBJ2-3, with D perhaps matching TRBD2 (5 bases). The CDR3 has 16 amino acids. Trimming took off 2 bases at V and 2 bases at J, with 14 bases between the two ends. The V gene's germline CDR1 is SGHTA and CDR2 FQGTGA. The CDR3 region has the DNA TGTGCCAGCAGCTTACAGAGTCCAGCGGACACAGATACGCAGTATTTT. Translated, it gives CASSLQSPADTDTQYF.

The V and J genes are TRBV5-4 and TRBJ2-3; D is unclear. V lost 3 bases to trimming and J lost 2 bases, with 13 bases between them. Germline V lookup: CDR1 SGHNT, CDR2 YYREEE (reference sequence). The CDR3 totals 15 residues. The CDR3 spells CASSSVSRSTDTQYF. The DNA of the CDR3 is TGTGCCAGCAGCTCAGTCTCCCGCTCCACAGATACGCAGTATTTT.

This sequence joins TRBV7-9 and TRBJ1-1; D gene uncertain. Germline loops: CDR1 SEHNR, CDR2 FQNEAQ (reference sequence). Trimming removed 3 bases at V and 4 bases at J, with 12 bases between. The CDR3 covers 14 residues. This chain's CDR3 is CASSLTPPGTEAFF. In DNA, the CDR3 is TGTGCCAGCAGCTTGACACCTCCTGGCACTGAAGCTTTCTTT.

V and J are TRBV11-2 and TRBJ2-5; tentatively, D is TRBD1 or TRBD2 (5 bases each). The CDR3 contains 15 residues. CDR1 SGHAT and CDR2 FQNNGV come from the germline V gene. V lost 4 bases, J lost 5 bases, and 17 bases lay in between. Here the CDR3 reads CASSYGAGSGETQYF. The CDR3, as DNA: TGTGCCAGCAGCTATGGGGCAGGGAGTGGGGAGACCCAGTACTTC.

The genes are TRBV7-2 and TRBJ2-5; D remains unclear. CDR3 size: 13 residues. V was cut by 1 base and J by 7 bases, with 10 bases left in between. Germline V gene data show CDR1 as SGHTA and CDR2 as FQGNSA. CDR3 region: CASSLGTARTQYF. In DNA form, the CDR3 reads TGTGCCAGCAGCTTAGGGACGGCGAGGACCCAGTACTTC.

This chain connects TRBV29-1 to TRBJ1-2; D possibly corresponds to TRBD1 (5 bases). The V gene's germline CDR1 is SQVTM and CDR2 ANQGSEA. CDR3 length: 13 residues. The V and J ends lost 0 bases and 8 bases respectively, with 13 bases between them. The CDR3: CSVEDRGIRGYTF. In nucleotides, the CDR3 is TGCAGCGTTGAAGATCGGGGGATAAGGGGCTACACCTTC.

This chain uses TRBV6-1 with TRBJ2-5, with D uncertain. Germline CDR1 is MNHNS and CDR2 is SASEGT. The CDR3 length is 15 residues. V was trimmed by 4 bases and J by 5 bases, leaving 17 bases between them. CDR3 protein: CASSGPRGLGETQYF. Written as DNA, the CDR3 is TGTGCCAGCAGTGGGCCACGCGGCTTAGGGGAGACCCAGTACTTC.

V usage is TRBV2 and J usage is TRBJ1-4; weak D call: TRBD1 (6 bases). The V end was cut by 1 base, the J end by 4 bases, with 7 bases between. The germline gives CDR1 SNHLY, CDR2 FYNNEI. This CDR3 spans 14 amino acids. CDR3 DNA: TGTGCCAGCAGTGAAGTCAGGGGTAATGAAAAACTGTTTTTT. Protein sequence: CASSEVRGNEKLFF.

CDR3 amino acids: CASSPGRSPTNTEAFF. The CDR3 DNA sequence: TGTGCCAGCTCTCCGGGACGGTCCCCGACGAACACTGAAGCTTTCTTT. The chain uses TRBV18 and TRBJ1-1, with D possibly TRBD1 on 5 matching bases. CDR1 is KGHSH and CDR2 is LQKENI in the germline V gene. The CDR3 sequence is 16 residues long. Deletions cut 6 bases from V and 1 base from J, with 18 bases between.